The rows below give T cell receptor beta chains drawn from one sample of a study of long-term antiretroviral therapy in people with HIV. The assay was immunoSEQ multiplex PCR, and TCRdb's table has in-frame clones only and misses some. The sample contains 20,000 to 25,000 clones, approximately 91% of which appear only once. Sequenced material: unsorted PBMCs, taken 0.6 years after starting antiretroviral therapy. Receptor source: a man aged 55 to 70 with HIV. CDR3s include the opening cysteine and the closing phenylalanine or tryptophan. Each record gives: V gene, J gene, clone size, D gene, CDR3 DNA, CDR3 protein. The D gene is left open where the match is weak. Some rows have no size entry. The others give once, few or many, or a class for an expanded clone.

V: TRBV6-6; J: TRBJ1-6; size: -; D: -; DNA: TGTGCCAGCAGTTCCGATGCATCCTCCTATAATTCACCCCTCCACTTT; CDR3: CASSSDASSYNSPLHF
V: TRBV10-3; J: TRBJ1-3; size: -; D: -; DNA: TGTGCCATCAGCCAACAGGGAAGCACCTCTGGAAACACCATATATTTT; CDR3: CAISQQGSTSGNTIYF
V: TRBV19; J: TRBJ1-1; size: once; D: TRBD1; DNA: TGTGCCAGTAGTACACCGGGACAGAGGAACACTGAAGCTTTCTTT; CDR3: CASSTPGQRNTEAFF
V: TRBV5-1; J: TRBJ2-6; size: -; D: -; DNA: TGCGCCAGCAGCATACGTTCTAGTTCTGGGGCCAACGTCCTGACTTTC; CDR3: CASSIRSSSGANVLTF
V: TRBV11-2; J: TRBJ2-7; size: -; D: -; DNA: TGTGCCAGCAACCTTGACAGGCCAACCTACGAGCAGTACTTC; CDR3: CASNLDRPTYEQYF
V: TRBV2; J: TRBJ2-7; size: -; D: TRBD2; DNA: TGTGCCAGCAACCGACTAGCGGGAAGCCACGAGCAGTACTTC; CDR3: CASNRLAGSHEQYF
V: TRBV11-2; J: TRBJ1-2; size: -; D: -; DNA: TGTGCCAGCAGCTTATGGGGGGGGGATGTGGCGGGCTACACCTTC; CDR3: CASSLWGGDVAGYTF
V: TRBV18; J: TRBJ2-1; size: -; D: -; DNA: TGTGCCAGCTCACCCGCACAGGGAGGGACGTACAATGAGCAGTTCTTC; CDR3: CASSPAQGGTYNEQFF
V: TRBV27; J: TRBJ1-2; size: few; D: -; DNA: TGTGCCAGCAGTCTGGTTAGGGAAGGGGGCTACACCTTC; CDR3: CASSLVREGGYTF
V: TRBV28; J: TRBJ2-7; size: -; D: -; DNA: TGTGCCAGCAGTTTAAGGGGGAGAAGTTACGAGCAGTACTTC; CDR3: CASSLRGRSYEQYF
V: TRBV5-4; J: TRBJ1-1; size: -; D: -; DNA: TGTGCCAGCAGCTCCCCAGGGTCGGGTAACACTGAAGCTTTCTTT; CDR3: CASSSPGSGNTEAFF
V: TRBV21-1; J: TRBJ1-4; size: -; D: -; DNA: TGTGCCAGAGGAAACCGGGACCCGGGTAATGAAAAACTGTTTTTT; CDR3: CARGNRDPGNEKLFF
V: TRBV25-1; J: TRBJ1-4; size: -; D: -; DNA: TGTGCCAGCAGTGAATCGGGAGCCCGGGGGGCTAATGAAAAACTGTTTTTT; CDR3: CASSESGARGANEKLFF
V: TRBV30; J: TRBJ2-2; size: -; D: TRBD1; DNA: TGTGCCGTGAGCGGGACAGGGGGCCCCGGGGAGCTGTTTTTT; CDR3: CAVSGTGGPGELFF
V: TRBV23-1; J: TRBJ1-5; size: once; D: -; DNA: TGCGCCAGCAATCAAAACCGGGGGGGCAATCAGCCCCAGCATTTT; CDR3: CASNQNRGGNQPQHF
V: TRBV11-2; J: TRBJ1-5; size: -; D: -; DNA: TGTGCCAGCAGCTTTACTGGGGCGGATCAGCCCCAGCATTTT; CDR3: CASSFTGADQPQHF
V: TRBV15; J: TRBJ1-2; size: -; D: -; DNA: TGTGCCACCAGCAGCCCCACGAGAGGCGATGGCTACACCTTC; CDR3: CATSSPTRGDGYTF
V: TRBV7-3; J: TRBJ1-2; size: -; D: -; DNA: TGTGCCAGCAGCGATCAGGGGTTGGGCTACACCTTC; CDR3: CASSDQGLGYTF
V: TRBV11-2; J: TRBJ2-3; size: -; D: TRBD2; DNA: TGTGCCAGCAGCAAAACCGGGGGGGCGATCGGGATCACAGATACGCAGTATTTT; CDR3: CASSKTGGAIGITDTQYF
V: TRBV7-2; J: TRBJ2-2; size: -; D: -; DNA: TGTGCCAGCAGCCAAACAGACCGCGGCCCCGGGGAGCTGTTTTTT; CDR3: CASSQTDRGPGELFF
V: TRBV7-2; J: TRBJ2-3; size: -; D: -; DNA: TGTGCCAGCAGCTTATCCCCGGGGGCTAGCACAGATACGCAGTATTTT; CDR3: CASSLSPGASTDTQYF
V: TRBV5-1; J: TRBJ2-3; size: once; D: TRBD2; DNA: TGCGCCAGCAGCTTGGAAGTTAGCGGGTCTAGCACAGATACGCAGTATTTT; CDR3: CASSLEVSGSSTDTQYF
V: TRBV19; J: TRBJ1-1; size: few; D: TRBD1; DNA: TGTGCCAGTATGGGGACAGGGGGCCGACGGACTGAAGCTTTCTTT; CDR3: CASMGTGGRRTEAFF
V: TRBV28; J: TRBJ1-2; size: -; D: -; DNA: TGTGCCAGCAGTTTCCGCCAGGGGACGCCATATGGCTACACCTTC; CDR3: CASSFRQGTPYGYTF
V: TRBV28; J: TRBJ1-1; size: -; D: -; DNA: TGTGCCAGCTATAGGAACACTGAAGCTTTCTTT; CDR3: CASYRNTEAFF
V: TRBV5-5; J: TRBJ1-4; size: once; D: -; DNA: TGTGCCAGCAGAAAGGGATCCGGGGACTTGTCTAATGAAAAACTGTTTTTT; CDR3: CASRKGSGDLSNEKLFF
V: TRBV18; J: TRBJ2-7; size: -; D: -; DNA: TGTGCCAGCTCACCACCGGGGACCTACGAGCAGTACTTC; CDR3: CASSPPGTYEQYF
V: TRBV4-1; J: TRBJ1-1; size: -; D: -; DNA: TGCGCCAGCAGCCAAGGGGTGGGAGTCTTGAACACTGAAGCTTTCTTT; CDR3: CASSQGVGVLNTEAFF
V: TRBV9; J: TRBJ2-2; size: few; D: -; DNA: TGTGCCAGCAGCGTAAGAGGGACCTCGAACACCGGGGAGCTGTTTTTT; CDR3: CASSVRGTSNTGELFF
V: TRBV6-1; J: TRBJ1-1; size: -; D: -; DNA: TGTGCCAGCAGAGACCCGGGGCAGCGGCTTGAAGCTTTCTTT; CDR3: CASRDPGQRLEAFF
V: TRBV12-5; J: TRBJ1-3; size: -; D: -; DNA: TGTGCTAGTGGTTCCTTGGAGGGGGGCTCTGGAAACACCATATATTTT; CDR3: CASGSLEGGSGNTIYF
V: TRBV7-2; J: TRBJ1-2; size: few; D: TRBD1; DNA: TGTGCCAGCAGGACTCCGGGTTGGGACAGGGACGGCTACACCTTC; CDR3: CASRTPGWDRDGYTF
V: TRBV6-4; J: TRBJ2-7; size: few; D: TRBD2; DNA: TGTGCGGCCGGGGGGGAGGGACGGGAGCAGTACTTC; CDR3: CAAGGEGREQYF
V: TRBV9; J: TRBJ1-2; size: once; D: TRBD1; DNA: TGTGCCAGCAGCGTCCGGGACAGGGGAGACTATGGCTACACCTTC; CDR3: CASSVRDRGDYGYTF
V: TRBV11-3; J: TRBJ2-7; size: -; D: -; DNA: TGTGCCAGCAGCTCGGGACCCTTGGCCACCTACGAGCAGTACTTC; CDR3: CASSSGPLATYEQYF
V: TRBV19; J: TRBJ2-5; size: -; D: -; DNA: TGTGCCAGTAGTCCCCGATTACGCAGGGATGGTGAGACCCAGTACTTC; CDR3: CASSPRLRRDGETQYF
V: TRBV5-1; J: TRBJ1-2; size: -; D: TRBD1; DNA: TGCGCCAGCAGCGCGGGACAGCAAAGATTGGACTATGGCTACACCTTC; CDR3: CASSAGQQRLDYGYTF
V: TRBV6-1; J: TRBJ2-5; size: -; D: -; DNA: TGTGCCAGCAGTGAAATGATGAGCGTAGGGACCCAGTACTTC; CDR3: CASSEMMSVGTQYF
V: TRBV18; J: TRBJ2-7; size: -; D: -; DNA: TGTGCCAGCTCACGGGGAACGGAGCCCTACGAGCAGTACTTC; CDR3: CASSRGTEPYEQYF
V: TRBV7-2; J: TRBJ2-3; size: -; D: -; DNA: TGTGCCAGCAGCTTATCATGGAGGGCGGATACGCAGTATTTT; CDR3: CASSLSWRADTQYF
V: TRBV4-1; J: TRBJ2-1; size: -; D: TRBD2; DNA: TGCGCCAGCAGCCAAGGCCTAGCGGAATTTAATGAGCAGTTCTTC; CDR3: CASSQGLAEFNEQFF
V: TRBV5-1; J: TRBJ1-1; size: -; D: -; DNA: TGCGCCAGCAGCTCTACGAGGGGTAACACTGAAGCTTTCTTT; CDR3: CASSSTRGNTEAFF
V: TRBV15; J: TRBJ1-3; size: few; D: TRBD1; DNA: TGTGCCACCAGCAAAGACCACCGGGACAGCCTAAACACCATATATTTT; CDR3: CATSKDHRDSLNTIYF
V: TRBV29-1; J: TRBJ1-1; size: -; D: -; DNA: TGCAGCGTTGTTGGGGGCGACTTGAAAGCTTTCTTT; CDR3: CSVVGGDLKAFF
V: TRBV19; J: TRBJ2-7; size: -; D: TRBD1; DNA: TGTGCCAGTAGTATGGGACAGGGGCGCGATGACTACGAGCAGTACTTC; CDR3: CASSMGQGRDDYEQYF
V: TRBV6-5; J: TRBJ2-7; size: -; D: -; DNA: TGTGCCAGCGGCCGGGGCCGAATCTACGAGCAGTACTTC; CDR3: CASGRGRIYEQYF
V: TRBV28; J: TRBJ1-2; size: few; D: -; DNA: TGTGCCAGCAGTTTTTTGGACAGTTCCACAAATGGCTACACCTTC; CDR3: CASSFLDSSTNGYTF
V: TRBV7-9; J: TRBJ1-4; size: -; D: -; DNA: TGTGCCAGCAGCACTGGGACCCTGTATGGGGAAAAACTGTTTTTT; CDR3: CASSTGTLYGEKLFF